The 15 T cell receptor beta chains reported below all come from one sample, sequenced in a study of tumor-infiltrating lymphocytes in localized non-small cell lung cancer. Repertoires were generated with immunoSEQ multiplex PCR, while TCRdb's copy carries only in-frame clones and drops some. The data show 25,000 to 30,000 clones, approximately 83% seen once. The specimen was lung tumor tissue. The receptors shown here come from a human donor with non-small cell lung cancer.

The chain carries TRBV9 and TRBJ2-4; TRBD2 matches at 11 bases. This CDR3 is 14 amino acids long. The germline V gene encodes CDR1 SGDLS and CDR2 YYNGEE. The V and J ends lost 4 bases and 7 bases, in that order; junction bases with no gene match: 4. CDR3 coding DNA: TGTGCCAGCAGCTTTAGCGGGGGGGCTAACATTCAGTACTTC. Translated: CASSFSGGANIQYF.

This chain uses TRBV4-2 with TRBJ2-2; TRBD2 aligns across 16 bases. The CDR3 has 18 amino acids. Germline V gene lookup returns CDR1 LGHNA and CDR2 YNFKEQ. Unmatched junction bases numbered 6, after V lost 4 bases and J lost 4 bases. The CDR3: CASSPGLAGGQGTGELFF. CDR3 coding DNA: TGTGCCAGCAGCCCGGGACTAGCGGGGGGGCAGGGCACCGGGGAGCTGTTTTTT.

The chain joins TRBV6-5 to TRBJ1-3; 7 bases line up with TRBD1. Germline trimming cut 6 bases from V and 8 bases from J; bases unmatched to any gene: 10. In germline, CDR1 is MNHEY, CDR2 SVGAGI. The CDR3 covers 14 residues. The CDR3 spells CASRRTGLGDTIYF. CDR3 nucleotide sequence: TGTGCCAGCAGGCGGACAGGCCTCGGCGACACCATATATTTT.

The chain has TRBV15 and TRBJ2-7, with D perhaps matching TRBD2 (5 bases). Germline CDR1 reads LNHNV; CDR2 reads YYDKDF (reference sequence). This CDR3 spans 14 amino acids. The V gene lost 1 base and the J gene lost 5 bases, with 12 bases spanning the gap. CDR3 loop: CATSRVGLGDEQYF. Here the CDR3 DNA reads TGTGCCACCAGCAGAGTAGGACTGGGCGACGAGCAGTACTTC. Full variable domain (remainder filled in from reference TRBV15 and TRBJ2-7): DAMVIQNPRYQVTQFGKPVTLSCSQTLNHNVMYWYQQKSSQAPKLLFHYYDKDFNNEADTPDNFQSRRPNTSFCFLDIRSPGLGDTAMYLCATSRVGLGDEQYFGPGTRLTVT.

The chain joins TRBV18 to TRBJ2-7; D assignment may be TRBD1 or TRBD2 (6 bases each). The CDR3 totals 16 residues. Trimming took off 5 bases at V and 2 bases at J, with 19 bases between the two ends. Germline CDR1 KGHSH, CDR2 LQKENI. The CDR3 protein is CASSNVGGPGPYEQYF. CDR3 coding DNA: TGTGCCAGCTCAAACGTAGGGGGGCCGGGGCCCTACGAGCAGTACTTC.

The chain joins TRBV30 to TRBJ2-3; TRBD2 aligns across 8 bases. Germline CDR1 is GTSNPN and CDR2 is SVGIG (reference sequence). This CDR3 region has 15 residues. The CDR3 here is CASGGGTPGADTQYF. The CDR3, as DNA: TGTGCTTCGGGGGGGGGCACCCCGGGAGCAGATACGCAGTATTTT.

This chain links TRBV21-1 with TRBJ1-5; TRBD1, the D gene given by the table, was not confirmed from the DNA. TRBV21-1 is termed a pseudogene. This CDR3 comprises 18 residues. CDR3 in DNA: TGTGCCAGCAGCAACCGGGACAGGGGGATTCCGAGCAATCAGCCCCAGCATTTT. Amino acid sequence: CASSNRDRGIPSNQPQHF.

The chain has TRBV7-9 and TRBJ2-5; no clear D. The germline V and J ends were trimmed by 4 bases and 5 bases, with 14 bases remaining between them. Germline V gene lookup returns CDR1 SEHNR and CDR2 FQNEAQ (reference sequence). The CDR3 loop spans 14 amino acids. The CDR3 spells CASSSSAARETQYF. As DNA, the CDR3 is TGTGCCAGCAGCTCTTCGGCCGCACGCGAGACCCAGTACTTC.

J is TRBJ2-2 and V is TRBV5-1; D remains ambiguous. Germline values: CDR1 SGHRS, CDR2 YFSETQ. CDR3 length equals 14 residues. V lost 1 base and J 4 bases, leaving 8 bases between the germline ends. CDR3 amino acids: CASSLSLITGELFF. The CDR3 nucleotides are TGCGCCAGCAGCTTGAGTCTTATCACCGGGGAGCTGTTTTTT.

CDR3 amino acids: CASSLGPSGGLSIQETQYF. DNA for the CDR3: TGTGCCAGCAGCTTAGGCCCTAGCGGGGGGCTCTCGATCCAAGAGACCCAGTACTTC. The chain has TRBV7-2 and TRBJ2-5; 11 bases match TRBD2. Germline loops: CDR1 SGHTA, CDR2 FQGNSA. V gave up 1 base and J gave up 1 base; unmatched junction bases: 11. The CDR3 length is 19 residues.

The V call is TRBV5-1, the J call TRBJ1-1; D possibly corresponds to TRBD1 (5 bases). Trimming stripped 0 bases from V and 4 bases from J, with 10 bases between. The V gene's germline CDR1 is SGHRS and CDR2 YFSETQ. The length of the CDR3 is 14 residues. The CDR3 DNA follows: TGCGCCAGCAGCTTGGACCAGGGTTTCACTGAAGCTTTCTTT. Protein product: CASSLDQGFTEAFF.

This clone has a single count. DNA of the CDR3: TGCGCCAGCAGCCAAGTTTATGGACAGGGGAGTAATCAGCCCCAGCATTTT. It specifies CASSQVYGQGSNQPQHF. The chain joins TRBV4-3 to TRBJ1-5; 9 bases are shared with TRBD1. The CDR3 contains 17 residues. CDR1 is LGHNA and CDR2 is YSLEER in the germline V gene. V lost 1 base and J lost 4; bases outside the gene matches: 8.

This chain connects TRBV5-6 to TRBJ2-5; possible D gene TRBD2, 6 bases. Germline V gene sequence: CDR1 SGHDT, CDR2 YYEEEE. Deletions cut 4 bases from V and 9 bases from J, with 16 bases between. This CDR3 is built from 13 residues. Written as DNA, the CDR3 is TGTGCCAGCAGCCTCGCCGGGGGAGCGGCCCAGTACTTC. Translating it yields CASSLAGGAAQYF.

The rearrangement uses TRBV18 and TRBJ1-3; D remains unclear. Per germline, CDR1 KGHSH and CDR2 LQKENI. V shed 2 bases and J shed 0 bases, with 5 bases lying between them. The CDR3 has 14 amino acids. The CDR3 DNA reads as TGTGCCAGCTCACCAGGGAGCTCTGGAAACACCATATATTTT. Translating gives CASSPGSSGNTIYF.

This rearrangement joins TRBV4-3 to TRBJ1-1, with D perhaps matching TRBD1 (5 bases). The V and J ends lost 0 bases and 1 base respectively, with 12 bases between them. The CDR3 length is 16 residues. Germline CDR1 and CDR2: LGHNA and YSLEER. CDR3 nucleotide sequence: TGCGCCAGCAGCCAAGATGATGGGGGGGGGAACACTGAAGCTTTCTTT. Protein product: CASSQDDGGGNTEAFF.